This T cell receptor beta chain was retrieved from a study of Ad26.COV2.S vaccination and SARS-CoV-2 variants. The treatment denotes: roughly 18 received Ad26.COV2.S at low or high dose, single or two shots; 5 received placebo; per-sample allocation not given. It was on day 63 after the first vaccine or placebo injection that samples were taken. An Ad26 vector expressing Wuhan-strain SARS-CoV-2 spike served as the vaccine. The V gene lost 5 bases and the J gene lost 5 bases, with 16 bases spanning the gap. The CDR3 has 14 residues. From germline, CDR1 is SGHDN and CDR2 FVKESK. Repertoires were generated with immunoSEQ multiplex PCR, while TCRdb's copy carries only in-frame clones and drops some. The repertoire holds about 400,000 clones, with roughly 88% as singletons.

The genes are TRBV14 and TRBJ2-7; D perhaps matches TRBD1 (5 bases). Specimen: peripheral blood, collected in a trial of Ad26.COV2.S vaccine versus placebo. This receptor was taken from a person between 18 and 59 years old who received the Ad26.COV2.S COVID-19 vaccine or a placebo. CDR3 residues: CASSMIGASNEQYF. CDR3 nucleotide sequence: TGTGCCAGCAGCATGATAGGGGCCTCGAACGAGCAGTACTTC. The whole variable domain, remainder taken from reference TRBV14 and TRBJ2-7, is EAGVTQFPSHSVIEKGQTVTLRCDPISGHDNLYWYRRVMGKEIKFLLHFVKESKQDESGMPNNRFLAERTGGTYSTLKVQPAELEDSGVYFCASSMIGASNEQYFGPGTRLTVT.